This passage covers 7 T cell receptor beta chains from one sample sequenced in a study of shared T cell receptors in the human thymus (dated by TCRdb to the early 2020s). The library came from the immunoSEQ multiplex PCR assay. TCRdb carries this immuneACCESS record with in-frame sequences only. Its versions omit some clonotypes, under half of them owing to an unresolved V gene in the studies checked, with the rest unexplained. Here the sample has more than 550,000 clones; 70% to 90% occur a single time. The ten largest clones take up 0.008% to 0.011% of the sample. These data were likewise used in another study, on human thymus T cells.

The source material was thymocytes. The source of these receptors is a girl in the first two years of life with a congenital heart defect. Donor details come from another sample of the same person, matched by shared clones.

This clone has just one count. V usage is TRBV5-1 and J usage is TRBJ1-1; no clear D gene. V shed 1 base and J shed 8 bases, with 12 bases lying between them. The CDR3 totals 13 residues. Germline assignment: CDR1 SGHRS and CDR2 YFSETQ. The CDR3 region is CASSLPGLLEAFF. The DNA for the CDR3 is TGCGCCAGCAGCTTGCCGGGATTGCTGGAAGCTTTCTTT.

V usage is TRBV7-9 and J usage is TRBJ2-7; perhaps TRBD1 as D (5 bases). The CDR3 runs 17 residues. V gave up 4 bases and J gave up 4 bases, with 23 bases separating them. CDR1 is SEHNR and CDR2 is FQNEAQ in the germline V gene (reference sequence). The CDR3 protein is CASSSHRLNPLFYEQYF. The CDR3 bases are TGTGCCAGCAGCTCTCACAGGCTTAACCCCCTATTTTACGAGCAGTACTTC.

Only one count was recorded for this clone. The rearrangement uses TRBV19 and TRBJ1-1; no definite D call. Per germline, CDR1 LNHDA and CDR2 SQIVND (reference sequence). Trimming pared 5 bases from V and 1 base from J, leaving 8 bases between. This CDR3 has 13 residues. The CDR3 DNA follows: TGTGCCAGTAGTTCCCCGGGGAACACTGAAGCTTTCTTT. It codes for CASSSPGNTEAFF.

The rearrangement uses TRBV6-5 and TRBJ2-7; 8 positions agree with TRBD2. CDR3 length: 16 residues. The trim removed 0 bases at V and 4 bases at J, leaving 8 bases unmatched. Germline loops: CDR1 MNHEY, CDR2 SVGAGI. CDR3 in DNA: TGTGCCAGCAGTTACTCGAGCAGCGGGGGTCTGTACGAGCAGTACTTC. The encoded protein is CASSYSSSGGLYEQYF.

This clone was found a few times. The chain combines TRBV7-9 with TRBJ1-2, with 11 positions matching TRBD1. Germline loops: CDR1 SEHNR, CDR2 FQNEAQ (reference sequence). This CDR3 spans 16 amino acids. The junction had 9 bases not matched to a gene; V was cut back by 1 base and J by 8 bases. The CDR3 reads CASSLGGGQGAYGYTF. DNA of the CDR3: TGTGCCAGCAGCTTAGGCGGAGGACAGGGGGCCTACGGCTACACCTTC.

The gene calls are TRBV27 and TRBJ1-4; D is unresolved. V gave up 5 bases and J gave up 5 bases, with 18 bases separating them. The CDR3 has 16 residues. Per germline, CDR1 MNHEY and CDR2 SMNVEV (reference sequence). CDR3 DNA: TGTGCCAGCAGTCCGCGCGTCGGTCACTCAAATGAAAAACTGTTTTTT. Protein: CASSPRVGHSNEKLFF.

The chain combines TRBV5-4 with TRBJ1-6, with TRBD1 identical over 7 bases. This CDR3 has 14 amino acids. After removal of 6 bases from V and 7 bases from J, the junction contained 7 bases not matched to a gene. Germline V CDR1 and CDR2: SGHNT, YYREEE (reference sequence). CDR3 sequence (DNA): TGTGCCAGCACCGAAGGGGGCCTGAATTCACCCCTCCACTTT. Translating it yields CASTEGGLNSPLHF.